This is a list of T cell receptor beta chains from one sample in a study of blood T cells in healthy people across ages. Each CDR3 protein gets one entry after TCRdb re-called the 5' RACE reads with MiXCR. The profile covers about 640,000 distinct CDR3 sequences, with roughly 50% appearing a single time and over 35% taken by the ten largest. Material for sequencing was blood. Receptors were obtained from a man aged 55 to 70 in good health. Each CDR3 is given with its conserved first and last residue. Fields, in order: J gene, CDR3 length, clone size, D gene, V gene, CDR3 protein, CDR3 DNA. D genes are given only for firm matches. Some rows have no size entry. The others give once, few or many, or a class for an expanded clone.

J: TRBJ2-6; length: 15; size: .; D: .; V: TRBV5-1; CDR3: CASSRGQQGANVLTF; DNA: TGCGCCAGCAGCCGCGGACAGCAGGGGGCCAACGTCCTGACTTTC
J: TRBJ2-7; length: 13; size: .; D: .; V: TRBV5-1; CDR3: CASGQDSSYEQYF; DNA: TGCGCCAGCGGCCAAGACAGCTCCTACGAGCAGTACTTC
J: TRBJ2-5; length: 16; size: many; D: TRBD1; V: TRBV28; CDR3: CASSPDRVWGGETQYF; DNA: TGTGCCAGCAGTCCGGACAGGGTATGGGGCGGAGAGACCCAGTACTTC
J: TRBJ2-1; length: 17; size: .; D: TRBD1; V: TRBV24-1; CDR3: CATSDLGGDRVSCEQFF; DNA: TGTGCCACCAGTGATTTGGGGGGGGACAGGGTTTCTTGTGAGCAGTTCTTC
J: TRBJ2-7; length: 14; size: few; D: TRBD1; V: TRBV27; CDR3: CASSTHRGPYEQYF; DNA: TGTGCCAGCAGTACGCACAGGGGACCCTACGAGCAGTACTTC
J: TRBJ1-1; length: 14; size: .; D: .; V: TRBV18; CDR3: CASSPSAYAPEAFF; DNA: TGTGCCAGCTCACCGTCCGCATACGCCCCTGAAGCTTTCTTT
J: TRBJ1-2; length: 15; size: few; D: .; V: TRBV12-3/TRBV12-4; CDR3: CASSLAGGRAYGYTF; DNA: TGTGCCAGCAGTTTAGCGGGGGGTCGGGCCTATGGCTACACCTTC
J: TRBJ2-5; length: 12; size: few; D: .; V: TRBV20-1; CDR3: CSGALYQETQYF; DNA: TGCAGTGGGGCGCTGTACCAAGAGACCCAGTACTTC
J: TRBJ2-1; length: 15; size: few; D: TRBD2; V: TRBV3-1; CDR3: CASSPSGGGFREQFF; DNA: TGTGCCAGCAGCCCCTCGGGGGGGGGTTTCAGGGAGCAGTTCTTC
J: TRBJ2-6; length: 15; size: .; D: .; V: TRBV6-5; CDR3: CASSPRGTGANVLTF; DNA: TGTGCCAGCAGTCCTCGGGGCACTGGGGCCAACGTCCTGACTTTC
J: TRBJ1-4; length: 15; size: .; D: .; V: TRBV10-3; CDR3: CASSRGQGGSEKLFF; DNA: TGTGCCTCATCCCGTGGCCAGGGAGGCAGTGAAAAACTGTTTTTT
J: TRBJ2-3; length: 14; size: .; D: .; V: TRBV12-3/TRBV12-4; CDR3: CASSSGLYTDTQYF; DNA: TGTGCCAGCAGTTCGGGACTTTACACAGATACGCAGTATTTT
J: TRBJ2-1; length: 13; size: many; D: TRBD2; V: TRBV7-2; CDR3: CASSLAGGNEQFF; DNA: TGTGCCAGCAGCCTAGCGGGGGGGAATGAGCAGTTCTTC
J: TRBJ1-1; length: 13; size: .; D: .; V: TRBV7-2; CDR3: CASSLAGYSEAFF; DNA: TGTGCCAGCAGCTTAGCAGGGTACTCTGAAGCTTTCTTT
J: TRBJ2-1; length: 17; size: .; D: .; V: TRBV24-1; CDR3: CATRNGFSGSDYGEQFF; DNA: TGTGCCACCCGGAACGGTTTTTCGGGGTCGGACTACGGTGAGCAGTTCTTC
J: TRBJ2-3; length: 14; size: .; D: TRBD1; V: TRBV5-1; CDR3: CASSPGQGEDTQYF; DNA: TGCGCCAGCAGCCCTGGACAGGGGGAAGATACGCAGTATTTT
J: TRBJ2-5; length: 15; size: .; D: TRBD1; V: TRBV5-1; CDR3: CASSLEGQLLGTQYF; DNA: TGCGCCAGCAGCTTGGAGGGACAGCTCCTAGGGACCCAGTACTTC
J: TRBJ1-1; length: 14; size: few; D: TRBD1; V: TRBV5-5; CDR3: CASSLRDRNTEAFF; DNA: TGTGCCAGCAGCTTACGGGACAGAAACACTGAAGCTTTCTTT
J: TRBJ2-5; length: 14; size: .; D: .; V: TRBV18; CDR3: CASSPPGDQETQYF; DNA: TGTGCCAGCTCACCCCCGGGGGATCAAGAGACCCAGTACTTC
J: TRBJ2-7; length: 14; size: .; D: .; V: TRBV6-5; CDR3: CASSLGGMTYEQYF; DNA: TGTGCCAGCAGTTTAGGGGGGATGACCTACGAGCAGTACTTC
J: TRBJ2-5; length: 13; size: .; D: .; V: TRBV4-2; CDR3: CASSQGVSETQYF; DNA: TGTGCCAGCAGCCAAGGGGTATCAGAGACCCAGTACTTC
J: TRBJ2-1; length: 15; size: .; D: TRBD1; V: TRBV5-1; CDR3: CASSSGTVSVNEQFF; DNA: TGCGCCAGCAGCTCCGGGACAGTCAGCGTCAATGAGCAGTTCTTC
J: TRBJ1-1; length: 13; size: .; D: TRBD1; V: TRBV20-1; CDR3: CSASRQGTTEAFF; DNA: TGCAGTGCTAGCAGACAGGGTACCACTGAAGCTTTCTTT
J: TRBJ2-3; length: 13; size: .; D: .; V: TRBV11-2; CDR3: CASSSLSLDTQYF; DNA: TGTGCCAGCAGCTCCCTTAGCTTGGATACGCAGTATTTT
J: TRBJ2-7; length: 15; size: .; D: .; V: TRBV6-5; CDR3: CASSYSTVGGYEQYF; DNA: TGTGCCAGCAGTTACTCGACAGTAGGCGGCTACGAGCAGTACTTC